This T cell receptor (beta chain) was retrieved from a study of T cells expressing NK-cell markers. Across the whole study: Seropositivity for HCMV was found in most of the eight sequenced donors, with one seronegative.

The CDR3 consists of 13 residues. CDR1 is SGHTA, CDR2 FQGNSA, per germline. Generation of TCR beta cDNA was performed by 5'RACE template switching incorporating UMIs. TCRdb reanalyzed the 5' RACE reads, giving one entry per CDR3 protein sequence and no DNA. In all, the sample yields about 180,000 distinct CDR3 sequences. Material for sequencing was blood T cells: a sorted CD56 or NKG2C T cell subset, CD4+ or CD8+ T cells, or bulk PBMC T cells (not recorded which). The chain has TRBV7-2 and TRBJ1-2. The sequence came from a man aged 18-75 years in good health. CDR3: CASSLGGLDGYTF.